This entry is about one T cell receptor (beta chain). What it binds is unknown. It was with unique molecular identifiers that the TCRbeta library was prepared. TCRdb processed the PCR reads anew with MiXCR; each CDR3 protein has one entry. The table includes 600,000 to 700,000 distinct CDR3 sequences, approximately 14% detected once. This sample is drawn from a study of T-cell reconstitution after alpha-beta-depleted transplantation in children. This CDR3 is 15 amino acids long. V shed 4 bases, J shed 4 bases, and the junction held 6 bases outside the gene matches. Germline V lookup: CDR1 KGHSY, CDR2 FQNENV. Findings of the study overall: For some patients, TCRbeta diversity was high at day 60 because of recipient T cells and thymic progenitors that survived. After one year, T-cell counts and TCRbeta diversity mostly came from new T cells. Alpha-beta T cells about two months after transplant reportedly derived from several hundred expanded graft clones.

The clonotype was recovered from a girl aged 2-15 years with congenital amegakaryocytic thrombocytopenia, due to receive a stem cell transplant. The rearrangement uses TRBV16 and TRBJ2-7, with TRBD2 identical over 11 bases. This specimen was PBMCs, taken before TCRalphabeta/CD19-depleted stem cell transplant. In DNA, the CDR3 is TGTGCCAGCAGCCCCATGGGACTAGCGGATTACGAGCAGTACTTC. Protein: CASSPMGLADYEQYF.